The entry below gives a single T cell receptor beta chain sequence along with its context. Antigen unknown. The PCR had 60 Vbeta and 13 Jbeta primers. Measured with immunoSEQ multiplex PCR; TCRdb has only the in-frame clones, and not every one. The table records around 170,000 clones, approximately 84% of them present only once. From germline, CDR1 is GTSNPN and CDR2 SVGIG (reference sequence). The CDR3 extends over 17 amino acids. V lost 0 bases, J lost 5 bases, and 10 bases stayed unmatched. These data originate in a study of cytomegalovirus exposure and HLA in healthy donors. Study observations and caveats: Altogether, some 170 TCR beta chains were recorded as cytomegalovirus-associated. TCR association rates varied by HLA locus in a later analysis, with DRB1 highest and HLA-C lowest. Previous analysis showed most TCR beta V segments were productive about 87% or about 30% of the time.

The source of this sequence is a man over 45 in good health and CMV-seropositive. Sequencing was carried out using PBMCs. This chain joins TRBV30 and TRBJ2-1, with 10 bases fitting TRBD2. In nucleotides, the CDR3 is TGTGCCTGGAGTGTACGGGCTAGCGGGAGTCATAACAATGAGCAGTTCTTC. Its protein is CAWSVRASGSHNNEQFF.